The rows below give T cell receptor beta chains drawn from one sample of a study of T cells in Graves' hyperthyroidism and ophthalmopathy. TCRdb passed the multiplex PCR reads through MiXCR, listing each CDR3 protein once. In the table there are approximately 870,000 distinct CDR3 sequences, 35% to 40% of which are singletons. The sample comprised blood. Receptors were obtained from a man aged 18 to 30 with Graves' hyperthyroidism. Each CDR3 is given with its conserved first and last residue.

v_call	j_call	cdr3_aa
TRBV20-1	TRBJ2-5	CSARDLAEETQYF
TRBV10-3	TRBJ2-7	CAIKGGGGLDEQYF
TRBV7-2	TRBJ2-7	CASSPRRGGGYEQYF
TRBV7-8	TRBJ2-7	CASSLRTYYEQYF
TRBV9	TRBJ1-6	CASSLTGGTENYFNSPLHF
TRBV2	TRBJ2-2	CASSLKRERELFF
TRBV29-1	TRBJ2-1	CSVGGGYGNEQFF
TRBV7-6	TRBJ1-3	CASSLRVVGSSGNTIYF
TRBV6-6	TRBJ2-5	CASTTMTSGSLRSRETQYF
TRBV25-1	TRBJ1-5	CASSRGTGGRGEPQHF
TRBV9	TRBJ1-1	CASSEGGNTEAFF
TRBV7-9	TRBJ2-5	CASSLWRETQYF
TRBV14	TRBJ1-2	CASSRGQGNGYTF
TRBV5-4	TRBJ2-5	CASSFGGRGFKETQYF
TRBV2	TRBJ1-3	CASSERGQGRNTIYF
TRBV15	TRBJ1-1	CATSVAGSTEAFF
TRBV19	TRBJ2-2	CATEQGPGELFF
TRBV6-1	TRBJ2-7	CASRLAGGPHEQYF
TRBV6-1	TRBJ2-7	CASRDTGLVYEQYF
TRBV20-1	TRBJ1-6	CSALGQVEDSPLHF
TRBV7-9	TRBJ2-7	CASSLGDLAVYEQYF
TRBV4-1	TRBJ1-1	CASSQDDRPREAFF
TRBV6-5	TRBJ2-5	CASSYSAGEKTQYF
TRBV7-9	TRBJ2-7	CASSHKPHSYEQYF
TRBV2	TRBJ1-6	CASGGAGRASSPLHF
TRBV4-1	TRBJ2-5	CASSSRGAQTQYF
TRBV19	TRBJ2-6	CASQGQAGANVLTF
TRBV7-8	TRBJ1-6	CASSSQGNSPLHF
TRBV10-3	TRBJ1-2	CAISERQNYGYTF
TRBV18	TRBJ1-6	CASSPTLTGQDSPLHF
TRBV13	TRBJ1-2	CASSSPGRNYGYTF
TRBV7-2	TRBJ2-7	CASSLEGSNTYEQYF
TRBV20-1	TRBJ2-7	CSARPSGARTYEQYF
TRBV19	TRBJ2-7	CASSIEREAEQYF
TRBV2	TRBJ1-6	CASSEGVGGGALHF
TRBV5-1	TRBJ1-1	CASREGMANTEAFF
TRBV10-3	TRBJ2-5	CAIRPGLAAQETQYF
TRBV10-3	TRBJ2-7	CAISENQGIRDEQYF
TRBV19	TRBJ1-2	CASSKPNREPRYTF
TRBV7-2	TRBJ2-2	CASSSGLTEASGTGELFF
TRBV29-1	TRBJ2-5	CSVDRQGGETQYF
TRBV19	TRBJ1-1	CASADFEAFF
TRBV5-6	TRBJ1-1	CASSRDGYTEAFF
TRBV10-3	TRBJ2-7	CASIPGLDGTASHEQYF
TRBV10-3	TRBJ2-7	CASTGGLARSYEQYF
TRBV6-1	TRBJ1-5	CATHTGLVNQPQHF
TRBV6-2/TRBV6-3	TRBJ2-2	CASSHNPHRPSGELFF
TRBV20-1	TRBJ2-7	CSARRTVSYEQYF
TRBV10-3	TRBJ1-2	CAISDRAGNTF
TRBV6-5	TRBJ1-1	CASSYPQGAGNTEAFF
TRBV6-5	TRBJ2-7	CASRSLSRREQYF
TRBV12-3/TRBV12-4	TRBJ1-1	CASSSSSGPTMNTEAFF